This TCR beta chain was identified during a study of spatial heterogeneity in lung cancer. Whole-study findings and limits: Counts of expanded alpha and beta TCRs within tumors tracked the tumor nonsynonymous mutation count.

One entry per CDR3 protein results from TCRdb running MiXCR on the 5' RACE reads. The table records some 16,000 distinct CDR3 sequences, about 6.7% of them present only once. This sample's time point: sample taken at primary tumor resection. Material for sequencing was whole RNA from tumor, nontumor lung or frozen PBMC, left unsorted. This clonotype appeared many times. Its antigen is as yet unknown. This beta chain represents an off-target read in a library built for alpha chains; its size is of limited meaning. V was trimmed by 4 bases and J by 7 bases, leaving 14 bases between them. The CDR3 has 14 amino acids. Germline loops: CDR1 SNHLY, CDR2 FYNNEI.

The V call is TRBV2, the J call TRBJ1-5; unclear D gene. Material: lung tumor tissue, obtained at surgery. This clonotype originated in a female donor with early-stage non-small cell lung cancer. The CDR3 DNA reads TGTGCCAGCAGTGGTTCAGGATCCCGACAGCCCCAGCATTTT. Protein: CASSGSGSRQPQHF.